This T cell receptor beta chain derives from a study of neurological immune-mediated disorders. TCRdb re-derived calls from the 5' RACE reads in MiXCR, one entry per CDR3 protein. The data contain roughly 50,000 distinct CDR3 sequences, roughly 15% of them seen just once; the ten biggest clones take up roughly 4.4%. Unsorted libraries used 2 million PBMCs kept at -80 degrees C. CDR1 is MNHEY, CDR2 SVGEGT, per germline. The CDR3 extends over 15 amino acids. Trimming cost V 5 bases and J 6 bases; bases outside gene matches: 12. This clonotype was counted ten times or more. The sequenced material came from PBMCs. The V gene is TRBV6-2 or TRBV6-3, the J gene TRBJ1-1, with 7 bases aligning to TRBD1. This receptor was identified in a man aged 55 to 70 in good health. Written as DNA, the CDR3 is TGTGCCAGCAGTCACCCTCGAAGGGACAGATCTGAAGCTTTCTTT. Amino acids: CASSHPRRDRSEAFF.